This T cell receptor (beta chain) originates from a study of blood T cell repertoires in COVID-19. Turning to the study itself: Material from acute and convalescent COVID-19 was sourced from the United States, Italy and Spain. T cells, B-cell-depleted T cells, or PBMCs supplied cDNA or gDNA.

In the study's own analysis: Amplification with reference gene primers provided the estimates of nucleated cell counts. The assay was immunoSEQ multiplex PCR, and TCRdb's table has in-frame clones only and misses some. Clone size and V and J calls were adopted from that table, with D and trimming inferred from the DNA. The data hold about 200,000 clones, with about four fifths observed a single time. The sequenced material came from peripheral blood. This clonotype was obtained from a woman aged 35 to 49 with active or convalescent COVID-19.

CDR3 region: CASSLARGKGTEAFF. Here the CDR3 DNA reads TGTGCCAGCAGCTTAGCGCGGGGGAAAGGCACTGAAGCTTTCTTT. The gene calls are TRBV7-2 and TRBJ1-1; a weak D match, TRBD1 (5 bases). Trimming took off 0 bases at V and 4 bases at J, with 12 bases between the two ends. This CDR3 is 15 amino acids long. CDR1 and CDR2 (germline): SGHTA, FQGNSA.